A single sample gave rise to the 5 T cell receptor beta chains below, sequenced in a study of neoadjuvant anti-PD-1 for oral cavity cancer. Only in-frame clones appear in the TCRdb table, and some are missing; sequencing was by immunoSEQ multiplex PCR. This table has 15,000 to 20,000 clones, 55% to 70% appearing once. Sequenced here: PBMCs, sampled before nivolumab (anti-PD-1) treatment. These receptor sequences come from a person between 35 and 79 years old with oral cavity squamous cell carcinoma.

This chain joins TRBV6-1 and TRBJ1-5; 7 bases map to TRBD1. CDR3 length equals 16 residues. Trimming removed 2 bases from V and 2 bases from J; junction bases left unmatched: 6. Germline V lookup: CDR1 MNHNS, CDR2 SASEGT. The DNA of the CDR3 is TGTGCCAGCAGTGAAAGGGTAACAGGGGGCAATCAGCCCCAGCATTTT. This encodes CASSERVTGGNQPQHF.

The CDR3 region has the DNA TGTGCCAGCAGCTTACAGGCTCGTGGAGATACGCAGTATTTT. Protein sequence: CASSLQARGDTQYF. The chain links TRBV11-2 to TRBJ2-3; D is unresolved. V lost 2 bases and J 5 bases, leaving 11 bases between the germline ends. Germline CDR1 SGHAT, CDR2 FQNNGV. The CDR3 contains 14 residues. Looking up the rest from reference TRBV11-2 and TRBJ2-3 gives the full variable domain: EAGVAQSPRYKIIEKRQSVAFWCNPISGHATLYWYQQILGQGPKLLIQFQNNGVVDDSQLPKDRFSAERLKGVDSTLKIQPAKLEDSAVYLCASSLQARGDTQYFGPGTRLTVL.

The gene calls are TRBV7-3 and TRBJ2-2, with 8 bases matching TRBD1. CDR3 length equals 14 residues. The V and J ends lost 5 bases and 6 bases, in that order; junction bases with no gene match: 5. CDR1 and CDR2 from the germline V gene are SGHTA and FQGTGA. The CDR3 DNA reads TGTGCCAGCAGCAACGACAGGGGCTCCGGGGAGCTGTTTTTT. It translates to CASSNDRGSGELFF.

V usage is TRBV10-3 and J usage is TRBJ1-3; tentatively, D is TRBD1 (6 bases). V gave up 2 bases and J gave up 4 bases, with 9 bases separating them. The CDR3 contains 14 residues. Germline CDR1 reads ENHRY; CDR2 reads SYGVKD. CDR3 nucleotide sequence: TGTGCCATCAGTGAGACAGGGCCCGGAAACACCATATATTTT. As protein: CAISETGPGNTIYF.

This chain connects TRBV6-5 to TRBJ1-5; a weak D match, TRBD1 (5 bases). Trimming removed 5 bases at V and 9 bases at J, with 17 bases between. CDR3 size: 14 residues. Germline-derived CDR1 and CDR2 are MNHEY and SVGAGI. The DNA for the CDR3 is TGTGCCAGCAGTGTCCTGAGGGGCGGTCGGCCCCAGCATTTT. Translated, it gives CASSVLRGGRPQHF.